The next 2 T cell receptor beta chains were all read from a single sample in a study of T cells in localized non-small cell lung cancer. Libraries were prepared by immunoSEQ multiplex PCR; TCRdb keeps only in-frame clonotypes and omits some of them. The sample consists of about 78,000 clones, 70% to 90% of them appearing once. Sequences were derived from peripheral blood, sampled before any cancer treatment. The receptors shown here come from a man aged 35 to 69 with stage I lung adenocarcinoma.

V gene TRBV28 combines with J gene TRBJ1-5, with D possibly being TRBD1 (5 bases). Trimming shortened V by 5 bases and J by 0 bases, and 8 bases separated the two germline ends. Germline V CDR1 and CDR2: MDHEN, SYDVKM. The CDR3 totals 14 residues. CDR3 sequence (DNA): TGTGCCAGCAGTAACAGGTATAGCAATCAGCCCCAGCATTTT. Its protein product is CASSNRYSNQPQHF.

V is TRBV7-2 and J is TRBJ2-3; perhaps TRBD2 as D (5 bases). CDR1 is SGHTA, CDR2 FQGNSA, per germline. V lost 4 bases to trimming and J lost 0 bases, with 11 bases between them. There are 15 residues in the CDR3. The CDR3 DNA follows: TGTGCCAGCAGCTCGGACTTCTCTAGCACAGATACGCAGTATTTT. This sequence encodes CASSSDFSSTDTQYF.